The 27 T cell receptor beta chains in this list originate from one sample, sequenced in a study of blood T cell repertoires in COVID-19. Generated by immunoSEQ multiplex PCR, the TCRdb table keeps only in-frame clones and is missing some. Of 88,000 or so clones in the sample, around 79% are singletons; the top ten hold about a quarter. Sample: peripheral blood. These receptors came from a human donor in a cohort sampled during active COVID-19.

The chain carries TRBV5-4 and TRBJ2-5; TRBD2 matches at 8 bases. Per germline, CDR1 SGHNT and CDR2 YYREEE (reference sequence). V shed 2 bases and J 3 bases; nucleotides not matched to a gene: 3. The CDR3 consists of 14 residues. CDR3 in amino acids: CASSFAGGEETQYF. For the CDR3, the DNA is TGTGCCAGCAGCTTTGCGGGAGGAGAAGAGACCCAGTACTTC. The variable domain in full, with the rest retrieved from reference TRBV5-4 and TRBJ2-5, is ETGVTQSPTHLIKTRGQQVTLRCSSQSGHNTVSWYQQALGQGPQFIFQYYREEENGRGNFPPRFSGLQFPNYSSELNVNALELDDSALYLCASSFAGGEETQYFGPGTRLLVL.

The chain has TRBV6-1 and TRBJ2-2; 9 nucleotides align to TRBD2. This CDR3 spans 16 amino acids. Germline V gene data show CDR1 as MNHNS and CDR2 as SASEGT. Trimming took 4 bases from V and 2 from J; bases not matched to a gene: 5. Written as DNA, the CDR3 is TGTGCCAGCAGTGGGCTAGGGACTAGCAACACCGGGGAGCTGTTTTTT. Residues: CASSGLGTSNTGELFF.

V and J are TRBV2 and TRBJ1-1; D remains ambiguous. The CDR3 runs 11 residues. From germline, CDR1 is SNHLY and CDR2 FYNNEI. Trimming took off 4 bases at V and 7 bases at J, with 7 bases between the two ends. CDR3 in DNA: TGTGCCAGCAGTGTCTATAGTGAAGCTTTCTTT. It specifies CASSVYSEAFF.

In its sample, this clone was seen once. V usage is TRBV28 and J usage is TRBJ2-1; 7 positions match TRBD2. J lost 6 bases, V lost 3 bases, and 2 bases had no gene match. CDR1 is MDHEN, CDR2 SYDVKM, per germline. The CDR3 sequence is 13 residues long. The CDR3 region is CASSLTGGNEQFF. The CDR3 DNA sequence: TGTGCCAGCAGTTTGACGGGGGGCAATGAGCAGTTCTTC.

The chain combines TRBV28 with TRBJ2-1; 10 nucleotides align to TRBD1. The V and J ends lost 3 bases and 7 bases, in that order; junction bases with no gene match: 0. The CDR3 has 13 residues. Per the germline V gene, CDR1 is MDHEN and CDR2 is SYDVKM. In nucleotides, the CDR3 is TGTGCCAGCAGTTTGGACAGGGGGAATGAGCAGTTCTTC. This codes for CASSLDRGNEQFF.

The chain uses TRBV14 and TRBJ1-2; D call uncertain. The V end lost 0 bases, the J end lost 2 bases, and 10 bases lay between the germline ends. The CDR3 length is 15 residues. The germline CDR1 and CDR2 sequences are SGHDN and FVKESK. The CDR3 here is CASSQDPQINYGYTF. CDR3 nucleotides: TGTGCCAGCAGCCAAGATCCCCAGATCAACTATGGCTACACCTTC.

The rearrangement joins TRBV28 to TRBJ1-2; 9 bases are shared with TRBD1. Looked up from germline, CDR1 is MDHEN and CDR2 is SYDVKM. The CDR3 totals 16 residues. The ends lost 4 bases at V and 8 bases at J; junction bases unmatched: 14. The CDR3 DNA sequence: TGTGCCAGCAGTTCATCCGGGGGACAGGGAGGGCAAGGCTACACCTTC. Translating gives CASSSSGGQGGQGYTF.

The chain combines TRBV18 with TRBJ2-3; the D gene is possibly TRBD1 (5 bases). V lost 1 base and J lost 2, with 10 bases in between. The CDR3 is 15 residues long. Germline CDR1 reads KGHSH; CDR2 reads LQKENI. Here the CDR3 reads CASSPQAGNTDTQYF. The CDR3 DNA reads as TGTGCCAGCTCACCACAAGCAGGGAACACAGATACGCAGTATTTT. Based on the CDR3 plus reference TRBV18 and TRBJ2-3, the full variable domain is NAGVMQNPRHLVRRRGQEARLRCSPMKGHSHVYWYRQLPEEGLKFMVYLQKENIIDESGMPKERFSAEFPKEGPSILRIQQVVRGDSAAYFCASSPQAGNTDTQYFGPGTRLTVL.

This chain connects TRBV7-3 to TRBJ2-1; D gene ambiguous. Germline V gives CDR1 SGHTA, CDR2 FQGTGA. CDR3 length equals 13 residues. V was pared by 3 bases and J by 5 bases, with 8 bases between. In DNA, the CDR3 is TGTGCCAGCAGCTTGAGGAGCAACAATGAGCAGTTCTTC. Translating it yields CASSLRSNNEQFF. Filled out from reference TRBV7-3 and TRBJ2-1, the complete variable domain reads GAGVSQTPSNKVTEKGKYVELRCDPISGHTALYWYRQSLGQGPEFLIYFQGTGAADDSGLPNDRFFAVRPEGSVSTLKIQRTERGDSAVYLCASSLRSNNEQFFGPGTRLTVL.

This clone was seen only once. The V gene is TRBV7-3, the J gene TRBJ1-1; no reliable D call. Trimming shortened V by 5 bases and J by 7 bases, and 17 bases separated the two germline ends. Germline V gives CDR1 SGHTA, CDR2 FQGTGA. The CDR3 contains 14 residues. The CDR3 is CASSPGVTSSEAFF. The CDR3 nucleotides are TGTGCCAGCAGCCCCGGGGTTACAAGTAGTGAAGCTTTCTTT. The entire variable domain, with the rest obtained from reference TRBV7-3 and TRBJ1-1, is as follows: GAGVSQTPSNKVTEKGKYVELRCDPISGHTALYWYRQSLGQGPEFLIYFQGTGAADDSGLPNDRFFAVRPEGSVSTLKIQRTERGDSAVYLCASSPGVTSSEAFFGQGTRLTVV.

V gene TRBV7-8 combines with J gene TRBJ1-1; 7 bases map to TRBD1. With 3 bases clipped from V and 8 bases from J, the junction kept 6 bases outside the gene matches. CDR3 length: 13 amino acids. CDR1 SGHVS and CDR2 FQNEAQ come from the germline V gene. CDR3 loop: CASSFDRAGEAFF. For the CDR3, the DNA is TGTGCCAGCAGCTTTGACAGGGCCGGGGAAGCTTTCTTT.

This chain joins TRBV9 and TRBJ1-2; 9 positions match TRBD1. Germline-derived CDR1 and CDR2 are SGDLS and YYNGEE. The V segment lost 3 bases and the J segment 2 bases; nucleotides outside the gene matches: 5. This CDR3 contains 15 residues. The CDR3 loop is CASSGRTGVNYGYTF. The CDR3 DNA reads TGTGCCAGCAGCGGGAGGACAGGGGTAAACTATGGCTACACCTTC.

The chain employs TRBV3-1 (or the pseudogene TRBV3-2) and TRBJ2-7; 10 bases are a match to TRBD2. The germline V gene encodes CDR1 LGHDT and CDR2 YNNKEL (reference sequence). The length of the CDR3 is 16 residues. J was trimmed by 7 bases and V by 0 bases; bases with no gene match: 9. The DNA of the CDR3 is TGTGCCAGCAGCCAAGAAGTGGTAGCGGGAGGTGGGGAGCAGTACTTC. Encoded protein: CASSQEVVAGGGEQYF.

There are a few counts of this clone. The chain employs TRBV6-4 and TRBJ2-1; 12 bases match TRBD1. Per the germline V gene, CDR1 is MRHNA and CDR2 is SNTAGT. With 6 bases clipped from V and 9 bases from J, the junction kept 9 bases outside the gene matches. CDR3 length: 15 amino acids. This CDR3 reads CASRLPGQGAGEQFF. The CDR3 region has the DNA TGTGCCAGCAGGTTACCGGGACAGGGGGCGGGTGAGCAGTTCTTC.

The sample holds one count of this clone. The V call is TRBV2, the J call TRBJ2-3; D is possibly TRBD2 (6 bases). Germline loops: CDR1 SNHLY, CDR2 FYNNEI. CDR3 length: 12 amino acids. The V end was cut by 8 bases, the J end by 14 bases, with 20 bases between. Written as DNA, the CDR3 is TGTGCCAGCGGTCCGTCCAGCGGAGGGAGGTATTTT. This sequence encodes CASGPSSGGRYF. The variable domain in full, with the rest retrieved from reference TRBV2 and TRBJ2-3, is EPEVTQTPSHQVTQMGQEVILRCVPISNHLYFYWYRQILGQKVEFLVSFYNNEISEKSEIFDDQFSVERPDGSNFTLKIRSTKLEDSAMYFCASGPSSGGRYFGPGTRLTVL.

The V call is TRBV2, the J call TRBJ2-1; 10 positions agree with TRBD2. Looked up from germline, CDR1 is SNHLY and CDR2 is FYNNEI. The CDR3 consists of 15 residues. J gave up 7 bases and V 4 bases, and 7 bases lay outside the gene matches. The CDR3 region is CASSVRLAGVNEQFF. For the CDR3, the DNA is TGTGCCAGCAGTGTTAGGCTAGCGGGAGTTAATGAGCAGTTCTTC.

CDR3 amino acids: CASSQTGDPGTEAFF. The CDR3 region has the DNA TGTGCCAGCTCCCAAACGGGGGATCCGGGCACTGAAGCTTTCTTT. The V and J genes are TRBV18 and TRBJ1-1, with a possible D match to TRBD1 (5 bases). Trimming took 6 bases from V and 4 from J, leaving 18 bases between them. CDR1 is KGHSH, CDR2 LQKENI, per germline. CDR3 length: 15 residues.

In its sample, this clone was seen a few times. This sequence joins TRBV5-1 and TRBJ2-3; perhaps TRBD2 as D (6 bases). V lost 0 bases and J lost 6, with 14 bases in between. Germline CDR1 reads SGHRS; CDR2 reads YFSETQ. This CDR3 spans 15 amino acids. CDR3 coding DNA: TGCGCCAGCAGCTTGGTAGACGGGAGCGGCGATACGCAGTATTTT. This codes for CASSLVDGSGDTQYF. The complete variable domain, with remaining parts taken from reference TRBV5-1 and TRBJ2-3, reads KAGVTQTPRYLIKTRGQQVTLSCSPISGHRSVSWYQQTPGQGLQFLFEYFSETQRNKGNFPGRFSGRQFSNSRSEMNVSTLELGDSALYLCASSLVDGSGDTQYFGPGTRLTVL.

V gene TRBV14 combines with J gene TRBJ2-7, with a tentative D call TRBD2 (6 bases). The length of the CDR3 is 15 residues. CDR1 and CDR2 (germline): SGHDN, FVKESK. Trimming cost V 1 base and J 6 bases, with 16 bases left between them. CDR3 coding DNA: TGTGCCAGCAGCCAAGTGGGGGGATCTTATGGCGAGCAGTACTTC. It translates to CASSQVGGSYGEQYF.

Here the CDR3 reads CASSLSTGRGSTGELFF. The DNA for the CDR3 is TGCGCCAGCAGCTTGTCGACCGGCAGGGGGAGCACCGGGGAGCTGTTTTTT. The chain combines TRBV5-1 with TRBJ2-2, with 7 bases matching TRBD1. This CDR3 has 17 residues. J was trimmed by 4 bases and V by 1 base; bases with no gene match: 10. Looked up from germline, CDR1 is SGHRS and CDR2 is YFSETQ.

CDR3: CATSSGEGNSDGYTF. The CDR3 DNA sequence: TGTGCCACCAGCTCCGGGGAGGGGAATTCCGATGGCTACACCTTC. This chain connects TRBV24-1 to TRBJ1-2, with D possibly being TRBD1 (5 bases). Germline V gives CDR1 KGHDR, CDR2 SFDVKD. V lost 7 bases and J 6 bases, leaving 20 bases between the germline ends. CDR3 length: 15 residues.

The chain couples TRBV18 to TRBJ2-2, with TRBD2 as a possible D gene (5 bases). The V and J ends lost 5 bases and 4 bases respectively, with 14 bases between them. The CDR3 consists of 15 residues. Looked up from germline, CDR1 is KGHSH and CDR2 is LQKENI. Here the CDR3 reads CASSERATTTGELFF. In DNA form, the CDR3 reads TGTGCCAGCTCAGAGAGGGCGACGACCACCGGGGAGCTGTTTTTT. Using reference TRBV18 and TRBJ2-2 for the parts outside the CDR3, the full variable domain is NAGVMQNPRHLVRRRGQEARLRCSPMKGHSHVYWYRQLPEEGLKFMVYLQKENIIDESGMPKERFSAEFPKEGPSILRIQQVVRGDSAAYFCASSERATTTGELFFGEGSRLTVL.

This sequence joins TRBV27 and TRBJ2-1, with 10 bases matching TRBD1. V dropped 6 bases and J dropped 3; count of bases not matched to a gene: 2. Germline-derived CDR1 and CDR2 are MNHEY and SMNVEV (reference sequence). This CDR3 has 14 amino acids. CDR3 protein: CASSRDRGYNEQFF. DNA for the CDR3: TGTGCCAGCAGCAGGGACAGGGGCTACAATGAGCAGTTCTTC.

The V call is TRBV5-6, the J call TRBJ2-1, with unresolved D. V lost 0 bases to trimming and J lost 0 bases, with 7 bases between them. The germline CDR1 and CDR2 sequences are SGHDT and YYEEEE. This CDR3 spans 15 amino acids. The CDR3 loop is CASSLATSSYNEQFF. The CDR3, as DNA: TGTGCCAGCAGCTTGGCGACAAGCTCCTACAATGAGCAGTTCTTC.

The chain employs TRBV4-2 and TRBJ2-3; TRBD2 matches at 10 bases. Unmatched junction bases numbered 9, after V lost 4 bases and J lost 5 bases. The CDR3 length is 16 residues. Germline CDR1 reads LGHNA; CDR2 reads YNFKEQ. The CDR3 reads CASSPTTAGGVDTQYF. The CDR3 nucleotides read TGTGCCAGCAGCCCTACCACAGCGGGAGGGGTAGATACGCAGTATTTT.

This clone was observed once. The rearrangement uses TRBV5-4 and TRBJ2-2, with 9 bases aligning to TRBD2. V shed 0 bases, J shed 4 bases, and the junction held 13 bases outside the gene matches. The CDR3 spans 19 residues. Germline V gene data show CDR1 as SGHNT and CDR2 as YYREEE (reference sequence). For the CDR3, the DNA is TGTGCCAGCAGCTTGGCCCGGGGTAGCGGGAGTACTGGCACCGGGGAGCTGTTTTTT. This gives the protein CASSLARGSGSTGTGELFF. The full variable domain, in which reference TRBV5-4 and TRBJ2-2 provide the parts outside the CDR3, is ETGVTQSPTHLIKTRGQQVTLRCSSQSGHNTVSWYQQALGQGPQFIFQYYREEENGRGNFPPRFSGLQFPNYSSELNVNALELDDSALYLCASSLARGSGSTGTGELFFGEGSRLTVL.

Remarks on this clone: The sample contains more than one DNA sequence encoding this CDR3. The CDR3 protein is CASSSGTRDNEQFF. DNA for the CDR3: TGTGCCAGTAGTAGCGGGACTAGGGATAATGAGCAGTTCTTC. The chain joins TRBV19 to TRBJ2-1, with 8 bases matching TRBD2. The junction had 6 bases not matched to a gene; V was cut back by 4 bases and J by 7 bases. The CDR3 sequence is 14 residues long. Germline loops: CDR1 LNHDA, CDR2 SQIVND (reference sequence).